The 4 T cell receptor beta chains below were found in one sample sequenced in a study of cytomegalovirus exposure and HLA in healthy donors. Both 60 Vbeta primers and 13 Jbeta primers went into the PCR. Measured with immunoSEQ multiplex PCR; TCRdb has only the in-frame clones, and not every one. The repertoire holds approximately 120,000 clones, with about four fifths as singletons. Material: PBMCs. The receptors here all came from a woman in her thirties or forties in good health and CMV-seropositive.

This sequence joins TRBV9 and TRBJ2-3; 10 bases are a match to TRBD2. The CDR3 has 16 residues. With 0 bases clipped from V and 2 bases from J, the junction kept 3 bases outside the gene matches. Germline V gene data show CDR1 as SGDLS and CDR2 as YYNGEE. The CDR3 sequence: CASSVDTSGTTDTQYF. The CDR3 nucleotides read TGTGCCAGCAGCGTAGACACTAGCGGGACCACAGATACGCAGTATTTT. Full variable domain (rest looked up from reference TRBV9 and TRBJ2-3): DSGVTQTPKHLITATGQRVTLRCSPRSGDLSVYWYQQSLDQGLQFLIQYYNGEERAKGNILERFSAQQFPDLHSELNLSSLELGDSALYFCASSVDTSGTTDTQYFGPGTRLTVL.

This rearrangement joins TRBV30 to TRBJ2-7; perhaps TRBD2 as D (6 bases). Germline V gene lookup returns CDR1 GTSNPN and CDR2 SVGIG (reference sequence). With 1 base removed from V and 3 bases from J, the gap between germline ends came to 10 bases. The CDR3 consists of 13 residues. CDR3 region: CAWSGGTYYEQYF. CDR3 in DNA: TGTGCCTGGAGTGGCGGGACTTACTACGAGCAGTACTTC. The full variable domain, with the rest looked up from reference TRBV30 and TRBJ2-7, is SQTIHQWPATLVQPVGSPLSLECTVEGTSNPNLYWYRQAAGRGLQLLFYSVGIGQISSEVPQNLSASRPQDRQFILSSKKLLLSDSGFYLCAWSGGTYYEQYFGPGTRLTVT.

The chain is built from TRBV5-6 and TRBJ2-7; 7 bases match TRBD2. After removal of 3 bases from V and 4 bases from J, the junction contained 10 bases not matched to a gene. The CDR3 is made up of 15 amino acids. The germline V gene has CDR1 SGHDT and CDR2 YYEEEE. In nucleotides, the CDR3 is TGTGCCAGCAGCTCGGCAGGGAGGGTTAAGTACGAGCAGTACTTC. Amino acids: CASSSAGRVKYEQYF.

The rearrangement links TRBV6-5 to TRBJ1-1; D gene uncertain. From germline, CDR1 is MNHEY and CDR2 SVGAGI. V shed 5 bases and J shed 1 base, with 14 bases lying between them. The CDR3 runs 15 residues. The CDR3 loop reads CASSLKKAANTEAFF. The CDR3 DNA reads TGTGCCAGCAGTCTGAAGAAGGCGGCGAACACTGAAGCTTTCTTT.